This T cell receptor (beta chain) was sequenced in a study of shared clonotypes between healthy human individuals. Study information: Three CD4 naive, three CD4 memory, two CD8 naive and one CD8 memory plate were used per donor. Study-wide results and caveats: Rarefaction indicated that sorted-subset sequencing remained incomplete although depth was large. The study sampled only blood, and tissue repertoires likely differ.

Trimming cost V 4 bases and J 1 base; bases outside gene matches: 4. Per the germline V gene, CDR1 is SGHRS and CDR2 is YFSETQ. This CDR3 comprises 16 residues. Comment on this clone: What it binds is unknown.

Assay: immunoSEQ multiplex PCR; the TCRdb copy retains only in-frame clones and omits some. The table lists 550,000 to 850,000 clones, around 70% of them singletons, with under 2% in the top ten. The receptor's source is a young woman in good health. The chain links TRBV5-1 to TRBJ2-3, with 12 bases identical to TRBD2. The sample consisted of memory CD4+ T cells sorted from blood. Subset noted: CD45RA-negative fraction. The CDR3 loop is CASSTRLAGGTDTQYF. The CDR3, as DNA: TGCGCCAGCAGCACCCGACTAGCGGGAGGCACAGATACGCAGTATTTT. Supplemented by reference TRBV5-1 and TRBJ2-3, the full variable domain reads KAGVTQTPRYLIKTRGQQVTLSCSPISGHRSVSWYQQTPGQGLQFLFEYFSETQRNKGNFPGRFSGRQFSNSRSEMNVSTLELGDSALYLCASSTRLAGGTDTQYFGPGTRLTVL.